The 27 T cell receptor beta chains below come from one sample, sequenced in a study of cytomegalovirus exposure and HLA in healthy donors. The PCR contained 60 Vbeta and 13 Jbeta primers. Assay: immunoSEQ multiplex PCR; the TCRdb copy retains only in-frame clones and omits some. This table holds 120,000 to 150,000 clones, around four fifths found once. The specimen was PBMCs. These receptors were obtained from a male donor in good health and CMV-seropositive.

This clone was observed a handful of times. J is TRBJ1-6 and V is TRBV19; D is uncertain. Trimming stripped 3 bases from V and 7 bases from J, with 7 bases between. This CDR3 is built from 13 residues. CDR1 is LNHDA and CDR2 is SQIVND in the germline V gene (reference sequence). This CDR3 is CASSMALNSPLHF. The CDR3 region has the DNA TGTGCCAGTAGTATGGCCCTCAATTCACCCCTCCACTTT.

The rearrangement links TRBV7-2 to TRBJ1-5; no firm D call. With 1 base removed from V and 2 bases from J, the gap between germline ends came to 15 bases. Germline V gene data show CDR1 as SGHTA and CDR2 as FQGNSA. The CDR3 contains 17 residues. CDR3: CASSLGVSGRGNQPQHF. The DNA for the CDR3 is TGTGCCAGCAGCTTAGGAGTGTCGGGGAGAGGCAATCAGCCCCAGCATTTT. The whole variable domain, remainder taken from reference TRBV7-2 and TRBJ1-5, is GAGVSQSPSNKVTEKGKDVELRCDPISGHTALYWYRQSLGQGLEFLIYFQGNSAPDKSGLPSDRFSAERTGGSVSTLTIQRTQQEDSAVYLCASSLGVSGRGNQPQHFGDGTRLSIL.

CDR3 protein: CASNPRPGQYNEQFF. CDR3 in DNA: TGTGCCAGCAACCCCCGCCCGGGACAGTACAATGAGCAGTTCTTC. The rearrangement joins TRBV28 to TRBJ2-1; 7 bases match TRBD1. CDR1 MDHEN and CDR2 SYDVKM come from the germline V gene. The CDR3 length is 15 residues. V was pared by 7 bases and J by 4 bases, with 10 bases of the junction left unmatched. The full variable domain, with the rest looked up from reference TRBV28 and TRBJ2-1, is DVKVTQSSRYLVKRTGEKVFLECVQDMDHENMFWYRQDPGLGLRLIYFSYDVKMKEKGDIPEGYSVSREKKERFSLILESASTNQTSMYLCASNPRPGQYNEQFFGPGTRLTVL.

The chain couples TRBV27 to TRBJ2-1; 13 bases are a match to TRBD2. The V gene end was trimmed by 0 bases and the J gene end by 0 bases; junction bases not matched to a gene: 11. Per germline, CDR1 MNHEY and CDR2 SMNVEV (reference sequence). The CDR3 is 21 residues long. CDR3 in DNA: TGTGCCAGCAGTTTATCTAGCGGACTAGCGGGGGTCCAGAGCTCCTACAATGAGCAGTTCTTC. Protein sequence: CASSLSSGLAGVQSSYNEQFF.

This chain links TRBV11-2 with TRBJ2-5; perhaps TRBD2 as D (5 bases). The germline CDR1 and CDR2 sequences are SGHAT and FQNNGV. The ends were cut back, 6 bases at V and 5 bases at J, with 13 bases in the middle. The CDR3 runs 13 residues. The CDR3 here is CASRILGVETQYF. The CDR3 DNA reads TGTGCCAGCAGAATCCTCGGGGTTGAGACCCAGTACTTC. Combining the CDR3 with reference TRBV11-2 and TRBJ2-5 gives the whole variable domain EAGVAQSPRYKIIEKRQSVAFWCNPISGHATLYWYQQILGQGPKLLIQFQNNGVVDDSQLPKDRFSAERLKGVDSTLKIQPAKLEDSAVYLCASRILGVETQYFGPGTRLLVL.

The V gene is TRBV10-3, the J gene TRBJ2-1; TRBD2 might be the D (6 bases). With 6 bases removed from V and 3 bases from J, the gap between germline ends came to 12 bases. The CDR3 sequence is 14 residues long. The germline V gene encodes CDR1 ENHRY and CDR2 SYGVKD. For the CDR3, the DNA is TGTGCCATCAGCCGGACGGGACTCTACAATGAGCAGTTCTTC. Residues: CAISRTGLYNEQFF.

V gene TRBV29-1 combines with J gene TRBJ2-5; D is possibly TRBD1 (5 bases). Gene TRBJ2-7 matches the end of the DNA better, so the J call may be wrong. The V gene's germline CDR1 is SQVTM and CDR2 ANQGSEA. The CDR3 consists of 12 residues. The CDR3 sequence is CSVEVGAYEQYF. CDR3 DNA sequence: TGCAGCGTTGAGGTAGGGGCCTACGAGCAGTACTTC.

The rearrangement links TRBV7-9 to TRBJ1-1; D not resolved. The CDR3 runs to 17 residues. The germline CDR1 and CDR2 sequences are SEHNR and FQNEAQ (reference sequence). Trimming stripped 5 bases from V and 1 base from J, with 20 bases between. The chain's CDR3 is CASSPGGFGRANTEAFF. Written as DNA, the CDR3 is TGTGCCAGCAGCCCCGGAGGGTTTGGTAGAGCGAACACTGAAGCTTTCTTT.

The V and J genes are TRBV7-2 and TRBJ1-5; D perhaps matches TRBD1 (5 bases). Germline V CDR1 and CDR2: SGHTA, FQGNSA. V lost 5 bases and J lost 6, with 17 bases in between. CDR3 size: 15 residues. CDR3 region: CASSRAVTDGQPQHF. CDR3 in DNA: TGTGCCAGCAGCCGGGCGGTGACAGATGGTCAGCCCCAGCATTTT.

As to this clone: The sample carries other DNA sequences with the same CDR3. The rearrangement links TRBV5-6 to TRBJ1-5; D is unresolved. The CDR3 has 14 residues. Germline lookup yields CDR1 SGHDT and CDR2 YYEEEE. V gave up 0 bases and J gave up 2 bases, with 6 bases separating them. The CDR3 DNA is TGTGCCAGCAGCTTGGCCGGTGGCAATCAGCCCCAGCATTTT. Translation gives CASSLAGGNQPQHF. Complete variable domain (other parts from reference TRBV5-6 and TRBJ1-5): DAGVTQSPTHLIKTRGQQVTLRCSPKSGHDTVSWYQQALGQGPQFIFQYYEEEERQRGNFPDRFSGHQFPNYSSELNVNALLLGDSALYLCASSLAGGNQPQHFGDGTRLSIL.

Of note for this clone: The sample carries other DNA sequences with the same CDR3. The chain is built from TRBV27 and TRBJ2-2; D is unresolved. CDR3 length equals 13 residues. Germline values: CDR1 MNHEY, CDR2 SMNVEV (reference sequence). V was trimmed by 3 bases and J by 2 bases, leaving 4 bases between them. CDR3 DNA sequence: TGTGCCAGCAGTTTGGCAAACACCGGGGAGCTGTTTTTT. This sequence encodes CASSLANTGELFF.

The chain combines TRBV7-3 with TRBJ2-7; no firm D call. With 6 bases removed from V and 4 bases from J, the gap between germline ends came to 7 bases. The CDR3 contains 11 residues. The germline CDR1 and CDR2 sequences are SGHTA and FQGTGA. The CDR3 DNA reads TGTGCCAGCAGGTCCGGTTACGAGCAGTACTTC. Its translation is CASRSGYEQYF.

The CDR3 nucleotides read TGCAGCGTTGGGGACAGGACACAAGAGACCCAGTACTTC. Protein product: CSVGDRTQETQYF. This chain joins TRBV29-1 and TRBJ2-5, with 8 nucleotides matching TRBD1. The CDR3 runs 13 residues. CDR1 is SQVTM and CDR2 is ANQGSEA in the germline V gene. The ends lost 4 bases at V and 2 bases at J; junction bases unmatched: 3.

Here the CDR3 DNA reads TGTGCCAGCAGTGACCCCCGGGACAGGAGCGCCTCTGGAAACACCATATATTTT. Translation: CASSDPRDRSASGNTIYF. The V gene is TRBV6-4, the J gene TRBJ1-3, with 8 bases that match TRBD1. Germline V lookup: CDR1 MRHNA, CDR2 SNTAGT. V was pared by 2 bases and J by 0 bases, with 9 bases of the junction left unmatched. The CDR3 contains 18 residues.

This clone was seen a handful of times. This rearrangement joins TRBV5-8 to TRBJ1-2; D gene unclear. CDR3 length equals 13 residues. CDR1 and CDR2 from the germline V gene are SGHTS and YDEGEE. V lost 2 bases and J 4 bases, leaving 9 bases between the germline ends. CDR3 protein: CASSFGGPYGYTF. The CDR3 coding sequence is TGTGCCAGCAGCTTCGGCGGCCCCTATGGCTACACCTTC.

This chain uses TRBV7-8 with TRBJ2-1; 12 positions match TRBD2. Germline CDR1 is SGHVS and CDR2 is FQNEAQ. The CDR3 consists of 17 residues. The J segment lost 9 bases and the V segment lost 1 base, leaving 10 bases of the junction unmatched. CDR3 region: CASSLVLGTSGRSEQFF. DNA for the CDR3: TGTGCCAGCAGCTTAGTACTCGGGACTAGCGGGCGGAGTGAGCAGTTCTTC.

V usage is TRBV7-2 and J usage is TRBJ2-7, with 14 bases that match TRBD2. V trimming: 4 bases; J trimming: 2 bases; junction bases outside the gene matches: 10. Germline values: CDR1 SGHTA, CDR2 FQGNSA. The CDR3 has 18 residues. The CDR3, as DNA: TGTGCCAGCAGCTCCATCGGGACTAGCGGGAGCACCCCCTACGAGCAGTACTTC. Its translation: CASSSIGTSGSTPYEQYF.

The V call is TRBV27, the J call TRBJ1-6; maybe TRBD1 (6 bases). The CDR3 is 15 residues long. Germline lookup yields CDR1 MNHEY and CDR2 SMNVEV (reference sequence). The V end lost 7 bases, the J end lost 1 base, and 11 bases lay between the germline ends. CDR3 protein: CASNTGQSYNSPLHF. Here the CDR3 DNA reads TGTGCCAGCAATACCGGACAGTCCTATAATTCACCCCTCCACTTT.

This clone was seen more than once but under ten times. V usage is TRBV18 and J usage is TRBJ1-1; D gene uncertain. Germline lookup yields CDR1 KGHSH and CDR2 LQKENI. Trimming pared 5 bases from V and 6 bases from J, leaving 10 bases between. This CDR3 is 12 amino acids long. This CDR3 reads CASSGATAEAFF. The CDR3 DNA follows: TGTGCCAGCTCAGGAGCGACCGCTGAAGCTTTCTTT.

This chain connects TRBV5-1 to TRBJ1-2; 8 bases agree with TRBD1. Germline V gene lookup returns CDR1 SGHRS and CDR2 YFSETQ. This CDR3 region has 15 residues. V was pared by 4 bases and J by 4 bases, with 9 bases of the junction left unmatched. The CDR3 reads CASSPDRALGYGYTF. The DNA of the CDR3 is TGCGCCAGCAGCCCGGACAGGGCTCTAGGCTATGGCTACACCTTC.

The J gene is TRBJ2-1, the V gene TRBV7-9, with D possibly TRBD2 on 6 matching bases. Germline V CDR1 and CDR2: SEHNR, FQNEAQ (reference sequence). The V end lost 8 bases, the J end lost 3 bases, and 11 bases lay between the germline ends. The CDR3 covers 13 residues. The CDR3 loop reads CASRDSHYNEQFF. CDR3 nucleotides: TGTGCCAGCCGGGACTCTCACTACAATGAGCAGTTCTTC. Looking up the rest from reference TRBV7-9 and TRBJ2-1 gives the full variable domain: DTGVSQNPRHKITKRGQNVTFRCDPISEHNRLYWYRQTLGQGPEFLTYFQNEAQLEKSRLLSDRFSAERPKGSFSTLEIQRTEQGDSAMYLCASRDSHYNEQFFGPGTRLTVL.

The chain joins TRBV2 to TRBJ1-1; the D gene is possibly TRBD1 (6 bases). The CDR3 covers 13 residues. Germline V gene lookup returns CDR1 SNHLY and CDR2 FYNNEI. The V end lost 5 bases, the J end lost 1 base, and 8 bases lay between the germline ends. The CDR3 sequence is CASSKDRNTEAFF. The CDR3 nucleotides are TGTGCCAGCAGTAAGGACAGGAACACTGAAGCTTTCTTT.

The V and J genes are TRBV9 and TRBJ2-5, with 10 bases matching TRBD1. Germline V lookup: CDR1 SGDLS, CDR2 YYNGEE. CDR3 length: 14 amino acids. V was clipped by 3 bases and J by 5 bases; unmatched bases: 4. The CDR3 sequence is CASSAGTGEETQYF. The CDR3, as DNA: TGTGCCAGCAGCGCTGGGACAGGGGAGGAGACCCAGTACTTC.

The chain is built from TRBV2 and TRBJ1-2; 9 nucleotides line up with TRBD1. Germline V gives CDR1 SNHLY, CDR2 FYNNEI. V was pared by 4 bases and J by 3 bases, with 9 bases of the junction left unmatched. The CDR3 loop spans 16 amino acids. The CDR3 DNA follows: TGTGCCAGCAGTGGGACGAACAGGGGGCGCGACTATGGCTACACCTTC. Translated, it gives CASSGTNRGRDYGYTF. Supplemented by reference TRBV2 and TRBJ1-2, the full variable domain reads EPEVTQTPSHQVTQMGQEVILRCVPISNHLYFYWYRQILGQKVEFLVSFYNNEISEKSEIFDDQFSVERPDGSNFTLKIRSTKLEDSAMYFCASSGTNRGRDYGYTFGSGTRLTVV.

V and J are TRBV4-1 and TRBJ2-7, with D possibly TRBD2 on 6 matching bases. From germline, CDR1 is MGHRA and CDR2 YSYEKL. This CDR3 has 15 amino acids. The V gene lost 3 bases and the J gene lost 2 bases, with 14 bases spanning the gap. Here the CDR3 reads CASSQGDGSTYEQYF. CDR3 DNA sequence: TGCGCCAGCAGCCAGGGAGACGGGAGCACCTACGAGCAGTACTTC.

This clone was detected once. This chain's CDR3 is CASSPDRGYSGNTIYF. The CDR3 coding sequence is TGTGCCAGCAGCCCAGACAGGGGGTACTCTGGAAACACCATATATTTT. The V call is TRBV28, the J call TRBJ1-3, with 9 bases fitting TRBD1. In germline, CDR1 is MDHEN, CDR2 SYDVKM. The CDR3 runs to 16 residues. Trimming at V came to 6 bases and at J to 0 bases, leaving 6 bases not matched to a gene.

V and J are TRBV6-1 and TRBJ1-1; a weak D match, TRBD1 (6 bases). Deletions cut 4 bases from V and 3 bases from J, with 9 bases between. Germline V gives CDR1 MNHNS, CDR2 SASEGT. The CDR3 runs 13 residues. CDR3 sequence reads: CASSVTGYTEAFF. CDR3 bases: TGTGCCAGCAGTGTAACAGGGTACACTGAAGCTTTCTTT.